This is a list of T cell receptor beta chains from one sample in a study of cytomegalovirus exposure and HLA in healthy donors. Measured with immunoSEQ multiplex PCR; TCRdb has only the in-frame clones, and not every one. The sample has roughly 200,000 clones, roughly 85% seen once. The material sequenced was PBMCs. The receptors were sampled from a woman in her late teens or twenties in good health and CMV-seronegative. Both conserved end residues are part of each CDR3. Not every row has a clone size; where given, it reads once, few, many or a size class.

CASNKQGANYGYTF	NA	TRBV6-6
CASSPLGQGANYGYTF	once	TRBV18
CASSLDRGADTQYF	NA	TRBV5-4
CASSPSTGLEAFF	NA	TRBV18
CAWNRLYGYTF	NA	TRBV30
CASSTLWAGVSDEQFF	NA	TRBV7-2
CASSLGTGEAFF	few	TRBV7-9
CASSPGSVWEQYF	NA	TRBV7-2
CASSYSGVRETQYF	NA	TRBV6-5
CASSARLAGGTTDTQYF	NA	TRBV9
CASSLIGRGARPDTQYF	once	TRBV7-2
CASSPMTSGTSTDTQYF	NA	TRBV7-2
CASSPEQGDSAYGYTF	NA	TRBV7-2
CASSPWTSGTYEQFF	NA	TRBV4-3
CASSPSRDSSYNEQFF	NA	TRBV11-2
CASSSGGYGYTF	NA	TRBV27
CASSVTGTINEQFF	once	TRBV9
CASNPITGLAGVGSSTDTQYF	NA	TRBV2
CASSQDVVRDRTDTQYF	NA	TRBV4-2
CASSQTGWGGGSSGANVLTF	NA	TRBV4-1
CASSEKTGGEGYYYGYTF	NA	TRBV7-2
CASSLGGHSYNEQFF	NA	TRBV7-9
CSSGTTANYGYTF	NA	TRBV29-1
CATKGGYEQYF	NA	TRBV28
CATSRSGLTGYEQYF	once	TRBV15
CASSRGTGGPDTQYF	few	TRBV7-7
CASSIAGGSEDREQYF	NA	TRBV19
CASSKQGAAGYTF	NA	TRBV6-5
CASSQGLAGTNEQFF	NA	TRBV7-2
CASTRLGVGELFF	NA	TRBV28
CASSVEGDDYGYTF	once	TRBV9
CASSINRDSGIVNTEAFF	few	TRBV5-1
CASSWPEKLFF	NA	TRBV6-1
CASSSPRDTNYGYTF	NA	TRBV11-3
CASGQPGNTIYF	NA	TRBV2
CASSLAVDRANEQFF	NA	TRBV7-9
CATSKLTGYSNQPQHF	once	TRBV15
CASSLVPGLADYNEQFF	NA	TRBV7-8
CASSEARHSRDNEQFF	NA	TRBV6-1
CSATGGNEKLFF	NA	TRBV29-1
CASGYGPSGNTIYF	NA	TRBV7-2
CSSSGRDQPQHF	once	TRBV7-9
CASSVGPADEQFF	NA	TRBV9